Reported below is one TCR beta chain. Its cognate antigen is unknown. CDR1 is MNHEY and CDR2 is SVGAGI in the germline V gene. The CDR3 is 15 residues long. V was shortened by 8 bases and J by 2 bases, with 19 bases between the two germline ends. The assay was immunoSEQ multiplex PCR, and TCRdb's table has in-frame clones only and misses some. This table has approximately 60,000 clones, about 81% appearing once. The data derive from a study of OX40 agonist ivuxolimab in advanced cancers. Whole-study context: Participants, 82.7% male, averaged around 60 years of age, ranging from about 23 to 79.

Study-wide results and caveats: More expanded clones were seen, on average, in CD8+ T cells than in CD4+.

The source was CD4+ or CD8+ T cells sorted from blood, collected in a trial of the OX40 agonist ivuxolimab. V gene TRBV6-5 combines with J gene TRBJ2-7; D might be TRBD1 (7 bases). The sequence came from an adult with an advanced solid tumor such as melanoma, head and neck, liver or kidney cancer. CDR3 sequence: CASSPVARGAYEQYF. The CDR3 nucleotides read TGTGCCAGCTCCCCCGTGGCCAGGGGGGCCTACGAGCAGTACTTC.